In its sample, the clone carrying this T cell receptor (beta chain) was seen a few times. The sample originates from a study of blood T cell repertoires in COVID-19. Study-wide context: T cells, B-cell-depleted T cells, or PBMCs provided the cDNA or gDNA that served as material.

This CDR3 comprises 12 residues. Trimming cost V 6 bases and J 7 bases; bases outside gene matches: 6. CDR1 and CDR2 (germline): SQVTM, ANQGSEA. In the authors' workflow: Cell counts per sample came from amplifying reference gene primers. TCRdb's table, derived via immunoSEQ multiplex PCR, lists solely in-frame clones and lacks some. Clonal size and the V and J genes are those of that table, whereas D and trimming came from the DNA. The sample has about 150,000 clones, around 80% seen once; the top ten hold 0.5% to 0.65%. The TCR was taken from a man between 60 and 75 years old with acute or convalescent COVID-19. Sequenced sample: peripheral blood. The J gene is TRBJ1-2, the V gene TRBV29-1, with 9 positions matching TRBD1. Written as DNA, the CDR3 is TGCAGCGTATGGGACAGGGATCGTGGCTACACCTTC. Its translation: CSVWDRDRGYTF.